This T cell receptor beta chain was identified during a study of beta chain features in type 1 diabetes. Study details: All samples yielded 100 million to 140 million examined sorted cells. Regarding the study as a whole: TCRB CDR3s from Type 1 diabetes patients were moderately but significantly shorter in all four CD4+ subsets. The question left open here concerned HLA type influencing TCRB rearrangement.

As every portion of the isolated RNA was reverse transcribed, the sequencing read expressed TCRB transcripts. Only in-frame clones appear in the TCRdb table, and some are missing; sequencing was by immunoSEQ multiplex PCR. The sample shows around 120,000 clones, roughly 17% of them seen only once. Comments on this clone: Its antigen is not known.

Blood was collected once per donor into heparin, averaging about 110 mL. CD4+ cells of the naive, central memory, regulatory and stem cell-like memory types were sorted via CD45RO/CCR7/CD25/CD127/CD95/CD27. The receptor was derived from a man aged 18-30 years with type 1 diabetes. The specimen was central memory CD4+ T cells from blood.

CDR3 bases: TGTGCCAGCAGCGTAGAAGGGACGGGAAACACCATATATTTT. It encodes CASSVEGTGNTIYF. This chain links TRBV9 with TRBJ1-3; a weak D match, TRBD1 (5 bases). Germline lookup yields CDR1 SGDLS and CDR2 YYNGEE. The CDR3 totals 14 residues. Trimming shortened V by 0 bases and J by 4 bases, and 8 bases separated the two germline ends.